This T cell receptor (beta chain) was captured by sequencing in a study of T cell changes during pregnancy in multiple sclerosis. The table came from immunoSEQ multiplex PCR; TCRdb's copy has only in-frame clones and leaves some out. The repertoire holds about 100,000 clones, with about nine tenths as singletons. Germline CDR1 reads SGHAT; CDR2 reads FQNNGV. CDR3 length equals 12 residues. Between the trimmed V and J ends, which lost 2 bases and 2 bases, there was a span of 2 bases. The sequence came from a female donor in good health, enrolled as a control in a pregnancy study. Sample: peripheral blood, taken in the second trimester of pregnancy. The rearrangement uses TRBV11-2 and TRBJ2-3; D gene ambiguous. The DNA for the CDR3 is TGTGCCAGCAGCTTATACACAGATACGCAGTATTTT. This codes for CASSLYTDTQYF.